This T cell receptor (beta chain) was captured by sequencing in a study of shared clonotypes between healthy human individuals (dated by TCRdb to about 2020). In the study overall: A couple of women and three men aged 18 to 49 years were included in the cohort. For each donor, CD4 naive and CD4 memory were each given three plates, CD8 naive was given two plates, and CD8 memory was given one plate. To estimate repertoire size and how much clonotypes are shared between individuals, the study performed deep sequencing of blood TCR repertoires from roughly five healthy adults. Libraries were prepared and TCR repertoires were sequenced by different laboratories using diverse techniques, in order to increase sequencing depth and limit assay-specific biases. Each donor's leukapheresis produced roughly between about 0.85 and 10 billion PBMCs. Study-wide conclusions, independent of this receptor: Pairwise subsampling indicated that sequencing depth was expected to affect the degree of clonotype sharing among donors. Roughly 5% of naive CD4, 3.5% of naive CD8, 2.3% of memory CD4, and 0.4% of memory CD8 clonotypes were shared across a few donors. Estimated clonotype richness was generally larger for naive than for memory subsets. Rarefaction of sorted-subset datasets indicated incomplete sequencing despite the large sequencing depth. The genetic and exposure-history diversity represented was limited by the small number of donors. Sampling was limited to blood, and TCR repertoires in tissue likely differ from TCR repertoires in blood. Compared with non-shared clonotypes, clonotypes shared by all four sorted-subset donors had higher generation probabilities.

TCR CDR3 regions were amplified from genomic DNA by multiplex PCR using the deep immunoSEQ assay. Genomic DNA extracted from each cell subset was distributed evenly over all wells of several immunoSEQ 96-well plates, and each plate served as one replicate. For sorted subsets, each replicate PCR was loaded with roughly 200 ng genomic DNA, equivalent to 30,000 or so T cell genomes. The purified libraries were quantified using a Qubit 3.0 fluorometer, sized with a Bioanalyzer 2100, and then quantified again using the KAPA Library Quantification kit. Every immunoSEQ 96-well plate was sequenced on a dedicated single-read 150-cycle Illumina NextSeq 550 flow cell. The study's own analysis went as follows. The immunoSEQ output contained only junctional sequences without quality scores, so filtering could not match that applied to full-length reads. Sequences were annotated with PyIR, a Python wrapper for IgBLAST v1.9, and V/J genes and CDR3 were assigned using IMGT germline references. Reads were filtered out if the reads had weak V/J assignments (E-value above 1e-6), no CDR3, stop codons, out-of-frame junctions, or ambiguous translated residues. V3J clonotypes were defined as sequences sharing the same inferred V gene, J gene, and CDR3 amino acid sequence. To compute the percentage overlap between repertoires, the number of shared unique clonotypes was divided by the size of the smaller repertoire. Richness of each repertoire was evaluated using RTK rarefaction, the Chao1 estimator, and Recon v2.1 estimates of unobserved clonotypes. OLGA was used to compute generation probabilities for all TCRbeta clonotypes that the gDNA method yielded from a handful of donors. TCRdb retrieved this table from immuneACCESS and kept in-frame rearrangements only. Not all clones are present; in checked studies, unresolved V genes account for under half, and no reason is known for the remainder. V and J calls and clone size are as listed in that table; D and trimming were resolved from the DNA. The table for this sample lists around 1.4 million clones; less than 99% of them were counted only once. The top ten clonotypes cover roughly 0.35% of the sample.

The donors were healthy, HIV-negative adults with no recently reported acute infections or vaccinations. Every donor was a Caucasian adult residing in Nashville, Tennessee, USA. Magnetic negative selection was used to enrich CD4+ T cells, after which naive cells were positively selected on CD45RA and the negative fraction became the memory subset. After blood collection by leukapheresis, PBMCs were isolated using Ficoll-Histopaque density gradient centrifugation and then cryopreserved in the vapor phase of liquid nitrogen. Analytical flow cytometry was used to check the purity and quantity of every magnetically sorted T cell population. Genomic DNA was isolated from every sorted fraction and measured by UV absorbance on a Nanodrop 2000c. With respect to this clone: It lacks a known antigen. Per-nucleotide qualities are absent, and no much larger clonotype sits a single base away.

V was cut back by 6 bases and J by 9 bases, leaving a gap of 18 bases between them. The germline V gene gives CDR1 as MDHEN and CDR2 as SYDVKM. There are 14 amino acids in the CDR3, from cysteine to phenylalanine inclusive. Only the CDR3 DNA is retained, 42 bases long and in frame from the first base. This clonotype was sampled from a young man in good health. What was sequenced was naive CD4+ T cells sorted from blood. What the cell subset or site label conveys for this sample: CD45RA+ positively selected. The chain joins TRBV28 to TRBJ1-5; the D segment could be TRBD1, given 5 matching bases. Read as DNA, the sequence is TGTGCCAGCAGCCGCGCGGGGGGTTCAGGGCCCCAGCATTTT. Translated, it gives CASSRAGGSGPQHF.